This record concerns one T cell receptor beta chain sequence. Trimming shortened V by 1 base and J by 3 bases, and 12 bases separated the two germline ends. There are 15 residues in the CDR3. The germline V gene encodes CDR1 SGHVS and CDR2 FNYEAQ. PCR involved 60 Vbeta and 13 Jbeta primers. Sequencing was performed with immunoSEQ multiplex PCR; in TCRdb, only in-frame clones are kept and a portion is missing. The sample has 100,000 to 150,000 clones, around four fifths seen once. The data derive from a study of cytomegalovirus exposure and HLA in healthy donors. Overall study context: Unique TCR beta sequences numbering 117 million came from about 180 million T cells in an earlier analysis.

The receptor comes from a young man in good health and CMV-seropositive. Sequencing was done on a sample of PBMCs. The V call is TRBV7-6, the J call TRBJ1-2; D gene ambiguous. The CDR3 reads CASSLGGEVDYGYTF. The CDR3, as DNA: TGTGCCAGCAGCTTAGGTGGGGAGGTGGACTATGGCTACACCTTC. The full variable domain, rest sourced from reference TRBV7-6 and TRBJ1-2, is GAGVSQSPRYKVTKRGQDVALRCDPISGHVSLYWYRQALGQGPEFLTYFNYEAQQDKSGLPNDRFSAERPEGSISTLTIQRTEQRDSAMYRCASSLGGEVDYGYTFGSGTRLTVV.